This T cell receptor beta chain stems from a study of identical twins. TCRdb itself ran the 5' RACE reads through MiXCR, one entry per CDR3 protein. The table shows some 1,700,000 distinct CDR3 sequences, with about 32% occurring only once. Study-wide points: Twins showed weaker excess sharing in their beta out-of-frame sequences. Conclusions were drawn cross-sectionally by statistical analysis, without following the same donors. Clonotypes of the beta chain that were abundant in cord blood carried fewer insertions (memory repertoires showed none). Models predicted too little out-of-frame TCR alpha sharing in monozygotic twins.

This clonotype was detected a few times. What it binds is unknown. Sequencing input: cord blood. The sequence derives from a newborn girl in good health.

The CDR3 is CASSLGRGVNSPLHF. CDR3 DNA sequence: TGTGCCAGCAGTTTGGGCAGGGGAGTGAATTCACCCCTCCACTTT. The chain has TRBV12-3 or TRBV12-4 and TRBJ1-6; D might be TRBD1 (6 bases). This CDR3 is 15 amino acids long. The V end lost 3 bases, the J end lost 7 bases, and 13 bases lay between the germline ends.